The 27 T cell receptor beta chains below were found in one sample sequenced in a study of CD8+ T cells in alopecia areata. Once RNA had been extracted, it was reverse transcribed into cDNA to act as the sequencing template. Clones were read by immunoSEQ multiplex PCR, and TCRdb kept only the in-frame ones, dropping some. Sampling found 15,000 to 20,000 clones, none seen once. On the basis of CD4, CD8alpha, NKG2D, NKG2ACE and other markers, pooled cutaneous lymph node cells were sorted. Sequenced material: CD8+ T cells sorted from a lymph node. The origin of the receptors is a C3H/HeJ mouse with alopecia areata. These mice share the MHC haplotype H2-k.

Within the sample, this clone is medium-sized. Each gene name is a mouse one. The sequence runs out 4 residues before the end of the CDR3; the remainder is reconstructed from the germline J gene. This chain connects TRBV13-3 to TRBJ1-1; 8 positions match TRBD1. The CDR3 length is 16 residues. The trim removed 1 base at V and 0 bases at J, leaving 5 bases unmatched. Germline V gives CDR1 NNHDY, CDR2 SYVADS. The CDR3 bases that were read are TGTGCCAGCAGTGATCCTCGGACAGGGACAAACACA. It is translated as CASSDPRTGTNT. The CDR3, in full, reads CASSDPRTGTNTEVFF.

This clone was observed a handful of times. Gene names refer to mouse genes. The CDR3 end falls 4 residues outside the read, so it is completed with the germline J gene. The chain carries TRBV13-1 and TRBJ2-7, with TRBD1 identical over 7 bases. This CDR3 comprises 15 residues. Per the germline V gene, CDR1 is NSHNY and CDR2 is SYGAGN. The V gene end was trimmed by 1 base and the J gene end by 1 base; junction bases not matched to a gene: 5. CDR3 DNA (partial): TGTGCCAGCAGTGATTGGGGACAGAAATCCTAT. Encoded protein: CASSDWGQKSY. The CDR3 as a whole reads CASSDWGQKSYEQYF.

Comments on this clone: Mouse names are used for the genes. The read terminates 4 residues ahead of where the CDR3 ends, so the germline J gene completes it. The gene calls are TRBV13-1 and TRBJ2-7; no firm D call. Germline V gives CDR1 NSHNY, CDR2 SYGAGN. With 3 bases removed from V and 3 bases from J, the gap between germline ends came to 7 bases. The CDR3 has 12 residues. CDR3 protein: CASSARSYEQYF. CDR3 DNA (partial): TGTGCCAGCAGTGCCCGTAGCTAT.

The sample holds many counts of this clone. The gene names here belong to mouse. The read ends 4 residues early relative to the CDR3; the germline J gene fills the gap. The chain combines TRBV13-3 with TRBJ1-2, with D tentatively TRBD1 (5 bases). Trimming cost V 2 bases and J 0 bases, with 8 bases left between them. Germline V CDR1 and CDR2: NNHDY, SYVADS. This CDR3 has 14 amino acids. CDR3 in amino acids: CASSEWGANSDYTF. The CDR3 DNA, read in part, is TGTGCCAGCAGTGAGTGGGGGGCAAACTCC.

This clone was seen more than once but under ten times. Gene names are mouse gene names. The CDR3 loop is CASSPLGGRDQDTQYF. CDR3 bases read: TGTGCCAGCAGTCCTCTGGGGGGGCGCGACCAAGAC. The chain links TRBV14 to TRBJ2-5; 10 nucleotides align to TRBD2. The read halts 4 residues ahead of the CDR3 end, with the missing end drawn from the germline J gene. The CDR3 length is 16 residues. CDR1 is SGHDT, CDR2 FRDEAV, per germline. V lost 4 bases to trimming and J lost 1 base; unmatched junction nucleotides: 6. Complete variable domain (other parts from reference TRBV14 and TRBJ2-5): EAGVTQSPRYAVLQEGQAVSFWCDPISGHDTLYWYQQPRDQGPQLLVYFRDEAVIDNSQLPSDRFSAVRPKGTNSTLKIQSAKQGDTATYLCASSPLGGRDQDTQYFGPGTRLLVL.

This clone was picked up a small number of times. The gene symbols are mouse symbols. The read comes to an end 4 residues before the CDR3 does, leaving the germline J gene to fill in the end. The chain joins TRBV19 to TRBJ1-4, with D unclear. CDR3 length: 14 amino acids. From germline, CDR1 is FNHDT and CDR2 SITEND (reference sequence). The V end lost 2 bases, the J end lost 4 bases, and 9 bases lay between the germline ends. The chain's CDR3 is CASSIVGSNERLFF. The covered CDR3 bases are TGTGCCAGCAGTATCGTGGGGAGCAACGAA.

This clone came up a few times. Gene names are mouse gene names. Sequencing ends 4 residues short of the CDR3 end; the germline J gene provides the rest. This rearrangement joins TRBV19 to TRBJ2-7; D possibly corresponds to TRBD2 (6 bases). Germline V gene sequence: CDR1 FNHDT, CDR2 SITEND (reference sequence). The CDR3 extends over 14 amino acids. The V gene lost 3 bases and the J gene lost 0 bases, with 10 bases spanning the gap. The CDR3 reads CASSRTGSSYEQYF. Partial CDR3 DNA: TGTGCCAGCAGTAGAACTGGGAGCTCCTAT.

At least ten counts were recorded for this clone. The gene names given are mouse names. The read terminates 4 residues ahead of where the CDR3 ends, so the germline J gene completes it. This chain connects TRBV13-3 to TRBJ2-5; 7 bases map to TRBD1. The junction had 3 bases not matched to a gene; V was cut back by 2 bases and J by 3 bases. Germline CDR1 NNHDY, CDR2 SYVADS. The CDR3 is 14 residues long. CDR3 protein: CASSEKTGQDTQYF. The sequenced part of the CDR3 DNA is TGTGCCAGCAGTGAGAAGACAGGGCAAGAC.

In its sample, this clone was seen many times. The germline and genes are mouse ones. The observed sequence ends 4 residues before the CDR3 terminus, with the missing tail filled in from the germline J gene. The V call is TRBV13-1, the J call TRBJ2-5, with 13 positions matching TRBD2. CDR1 and CDR2 from the germline V gene are NSHNY and SYGAGN. The CDR3 runs to 16 residues. V shed 3 bases, J shed 2 bases, and the junction held 3 bases outside the gene matches. CDR3 loop: CASSARDWGGQDTQYF. Incomplete CDR3 DNA: TGTGCCAGCAGTGCCCGGGACTGGGGGGGCCAAGAC.

This clone was picked up a small number of times. Gene names denote mouse genes. The sequenced part of the CDR3 DNA is TGCACCTGCAGTGCAGGTGACAGGGTTTACCAAGAC. It is translated as CTCSAGDRVYQD. The whole CDR3 reads CTCSAGDRVYQDTQYF. V usage is TRBV1 and J usage is TRBJ2-5; 7 bases are a match to TRBD1. The CDR3 goes on 4 residues after the read ends, and that part is filled in from the germline J gene. CDR3 size: 16 residues. Germline-derived CDR1 and CDR2 are NSQYPW and LRSPGD (reference sequence). The ends lost 1 base at V and 1 base at J; junction bases unmatched: 5.

This clone was observed at least ten times. Mouse names are used for the genes. From the germline J gene comes the end of the CDR3, since the read stops 4 residues before it. This chain connects TRBV13-3 to TRBJ2-7, with 8 positions matching TRBD1. From germline, CDR1 is NNHDY and CDR2 SYVADS. This CDR3 spans 14 amino acids. V lost 5 bases and J lost 0; bases outside the gene matches: 4. CDR3 DNA, as far as it was read: TGTGCCAGCAGGGGACAGGTGAGCTCCTAT. Translated: CASRGQVSSY. The entire CDR3 protein is CASRGQVSSYEQYF.

In its sample, this clone was seen a few times. Each gene name is a mouse one. The read is 4 residues too short to cover the CDR3 end, so that end is filled in from the germline J gene. The rearrangement uses TRBV19 and TRBJ2-7, with a weak D call TRBD1 (6 bases). Trimming stripped 4 bases from V and 0 bases from J, with 11 bases between. The germline V gene encodes CDR1 FNHDT and CDR2 SITEND (reference sequence). The CDR3 is made up of 14 amino acids. The CDR3 sequence: CASSLTGLSYEQYF. CDR3 DNA (partial): TGTGCCAGCAGTTTGACAGGCCTCTCCTAT.

This clone was recorded a few times. The gene names given are mouse names. The CDR3 end falls 4 residues outside the read, so it is completed with the germline J gene. This chain uses TRBV17 with TRBJ2-3; D is ambiguous. The ends were cut back, 2 bases at V and 1 base at J, with 4 bases in the middle. The CDR3 loop spans 13 amino acids. CDR1 and CDR2 (germline): MNHDT, YYDKIL. The CDR3 loop is CASSRQGAETLYF. The DNA read from the CDR3 is TGTGCTAGCAGTAGACAGGGTGCAGAA.

A few counts support this clone. Germline and genes: mouse. The CDR3: CASSLDTGRNTEVFF. The CDR3 bases that were read are TGTGCAAGCAGCTTAGACACAGGGAGGAACACA. V usage is TRBV16 and J usage is TRBJ1-1; D is possibly TRBD1 (6 bases). With the read ending 4 residues before the CDR3 end, the germline J gene is used to fill in that end. The germline CDR1 and CDR2 sequences are SGHSA and FRNQAP. Deletions cut 0 bases from V and 1 base from J, with 9 bases between. This CDR3 spans 15 amino acids. The full variable domain, completed using reference TRBV16 and TRBJ1-1, is NAGVIQTPRHKVTGKGQEATLWCEPISGHSAVFWYRQTIVQGLEFLTYFRNQAPIDDSGMPKERFSAQMPNQSHSTLKIQSTQPQDSAVYLCASSLDTGRNTEVFFGKGTRLTVV.

This clone was picked up many times. Mouse gene names apply. The read ends 4 residues before the CDR3 terminus; that terminus is restored from the germline J gene. The chain uses TRBV13-1 and TRBJ1-4; 7 bases fit TRBD1. The CDR3 spans 13 residues. Germline loops: CDR1 NSHNY, CDR2 SYGAGN. CDR3 protein: CASSDGTGERLFF. The DNA read from the CDR3 is TGTGCCAGCAGTGATGGGACAGGCGAA.

This clone showed up many times. Each gene name is a mouse one. The read ends 4 residues early relative to the CDR3; the germline J gene fills the gap. V gene TRBV13-1 combines with J gene TRBJ2-7; 7 bases align to TRBD1. Germline V gives CDR1 NSHNY, CDR2 SYGAGN. The CDR3 extends over 13 amino acids. Incomplete CDR3 DNA: TGTGCCAGCAGTGATGGGGGACAGTAT. Its translation is CASSDGGQY. The full CDR3 protein is CASSDGGQYEQYF.

This clone was seen a few times. Each gene name is a mouse one. Coverage ceases 4 residues before the CDR3 finishes, and the germline J gene fills in the end. The chain is built from TRBV19 and TRBJ2-5; 7 bases fit TRBD1. The CDR3 has 14 residues. With 0 bases clipped from V and 3 bases from J, the junction kept 1 base outside the gene matches. Looked up from germline, CDR1 is FNHDT and CDR2 is SITEND (reference sequence). CDR3 DNA (partial): TGTGCCAGCAGTATAGGCAGGGGGCAAGAC. The encoded protein is CASSIGRGQD. The complete CDR3 protein is CASSIGRGQDTQYF.

This clone has ten or more counts. The gene symbols are mouse symbols. Coverage ceases 4 residues before the CDR3 finishes, and the germline J gene fills in the end. The chain uses TRBV13-3 and TRBJ2-3, with TRBD2 identical over 7 bases. V lost 6 bases, J lost 3 bases, and 4 bases stayed unmatched. The CDR3 has 13 residues. Germline CDR1 NNHDY, CDR2 SYVADS. Partial CDR3 DNA: TGTGCCAGCATCCCGGACTGGGCAGAA. The encoded protein is CASIPDWAE. The full-length CDR3 reads as CASIPDWAETLYF.

Concerning this clone: Mouse gene names apply. Read coverage stops 4 residues before the CDR3 terminus; the germline J gene supplies the remainder. The chain carries TRBV13-1 and TRBJ2-1; 10 bases agree with TRBD2. After removal of 0 bases from V and 3 bases from J, the junction contained 3 bases not matched to a gene. The germline CDR1 and CDR2 sequences are NSHNY and SYGAGN. The CDR3 covers 16 residues. The CDR3 DNA, read in part, is TGTGCCAGCAGTGATGCAACTGGGGGGGTCTATGCT. This gives the protein CASSDATGGVYA. The whole CDR3 reads CASSDATGGVYAEQFF.

This clone was detected many times. Gene names and germline refer to mouse. The read terminates 4 residues ahead of where the CDR3 ends, so the germline J gene completes it. The chain carries TRBV13-3 and TRBJ2-7, with TRBD2 identical over 11 bases. The germline gives CDR1 NNHDY, CDR2 SYVADS. Losses at the gene ends were 3 bases for V and 2 bases for J; bases not matched to a gene: 1. The CDR3 extends over 14 amino acids. The CDR3 reads CASSGLGGTYEQYF. CDR3 DNA, as far as it was read: TGTGCCAGCAGTGGACTGGGGGGGACCTAT.

This clone was counted between two and nine times. Germline and genes: mouse. The read finishes 4 residues shy of the CDR3 end, and the germline J gene is used to complete it. The chain employs TRBV13-1 and TRBJ2-7, with D tentatively TRBD1 (6 bases). The germline V gene has CDR1 NSHNY and CDR2 SYGAGN. The CDR3 spans 15 residues. The sequenced part of the CDR3 DNA is TGTGCCAGCAGTGGGGGGACAATAAAAGAATAT. The encoded protein is CASSGGTIKEY. The whole CDR3 region reads CASSGGTIKEYEQYF.

Notes on this clone: Mouse names are used for the genes. The CDR3 extends 4 residues past the end of the read, so its final part is completed from the germline J gene. The gene calls are TRBV13-3 and TRBJ1-4; D is possibly TRBD1 (5 bases). The CDR3 sequence is 15 residues long. Trimming took off 4 bases at V and 0 bases at J, with 10 bases between the two ends. Germline V gene data show CDR1 as NNHDY and CDR2 as SYVADS. CDR3 loop: CASSRQGLSNERLFF. CDR3 DNA (partial): TGTGCCAGCAGTCGGCAGGGTCTTTCCAACGAA.

This clone was seen only a few times. Gene names and germline refer to mouse. The observed sequence ends 4 residues before the CDR3 terminus, with the missing tail filled in from the germline J gene. V usage is TRBV1 and J usage is TRBJ1-1, with 9 nucleotides matching TRBD1. After removal of 2 bases from V and 2 bases from J, the junction contained 3 bases not matched to a gene. The CDR3 runs to 15 residues. Germline V CDR1 and CDR2: NSQYPW, LRSPGD (reference sequence). CDR3 in amino acids: CTCSARTGANTEVFF. The DNA read from the CDR3 is TGCACCTGCAGTGCACGGACAGGGGCCAACACA.

This clone appeared many times. Mouse gene names apply. The read falls 4 residues short of the CDR3 end, and the missing part is taken from the germline J gene. The chain couples TRBV13-3 to TRBJ2-1; TRBD2 aligns across 14 bases. The CDR3 extends over 17 amino acids. Germline CDR1 NNHDY, CDR2 SYVADS. The V segment lost 4 bases and the J segment 6 bases; nucleotides outside the gene matches: 9. Incomplete CDR3 DNA: TGTGCCAGCAGTCCGCCGGGACTGGGGGGGCGCGGTGCT. It specifies CASSPPGLGGRGA. The whole CDR3 sequence is CASSPPGLGGRGAEQFF.

Many counts were recorded for this clone. Gene names denote mouse genes. The CDR3 goes on 4 residues after the read ends, and that part is filled in from the germline J gene. V usage is TRBV19 and J usage is TRBJ1-1; possibly TRBD1 for D (5 bases). The germline V and J ends were trimmed by 2 bases and 4 bases, with 9 bases remaining between them. The CDR3 runs to 13 residues. Germline CDR1 and CDR2: FNHDT and SITEND (reference sequence). Here the CDR3 reads CASSIRVGTEVFF. CDR3 DNA, as far as it was read: TGTGCCAGCAGTATCAGGGTAGGCACA.

As to this clone: Gene names follow the mouse nomenclature. CDR3 protein: CASSAPGQGGDTQYF. Incomplete CDR3 DNA: TGTGCCAGCAGTGCTCCGGGACAGGGAGGGGAC. The chain has TRBV13-1 and TRBJ2-5; 9 nucleotides align to TRBD1. The read ends 4 residues shy of where the CDR3 ends; the end is completed using the germline J gene. The CDR3 is 15 residues long. The V gene's germline CDR1 is NSHNY and CDR2 SYGAGN.

This clone has more than one count but fewer than ten. The germline and genes are mouse ones. The CDR3 goes on 4 residues after the read ends, and that part is filled in from the germline J gene. V and J are TRBV1 and TRBJ2-3, with D maybe TRBD1 (6 bases). The V and J ends lost 2 bases and 0 bases respectively, with 9 bases between them. The CDR3 covers 15 residues. Germline CDR1 and CDR2: NSQYPW and LRSPGD (reference sequence). CDR3 sequence reads: CTCSARRGSAETLYF. The CDR3 bases that were read are TGCACCTGCAGTGCACGCAGGGGTAGTGCAGAA.